These T cell receptor beta chains were read from a single sample in a study of shared clonotypes between healthy human individuals. Assay used: immunoSEQ multiplex PCR; TCRdb lists only in-frame clones, some missing. This sample has some 2,000,000 clones, with less than 95% found just once. The specimen was naive CD8+ T cells sorted from blood. The source of these receptors is a man between 18 and 35 years old in good health. CDR3s include the opening cysteine and the closing phenylalanine or tryptophan.

14 | TRBV10-3 | CAIGQGGGSYEQYF
14 | TRBV14 | CASSLTGAPYEQYF
12 | TRBV11-2 | CASSGGGGNQYF
16 | TRBV4-3 | CASSQEALSSYNEQFF
15 | TRBV4-3 | CASSQDIRDSYGYTF
13 | TRBV6-1 | CASSEWDSPGAFF
14 | TRBV7-9 | CASSQTLRNSPLHF
12 | TRBV30 | CAWSVLGTEQYF
10 | TRBV30 | CAWIRTEAFF
18 | TRBV7-9 | CASSFAGLADANTGELFF
12 | TRBV4-1 | CASSPDSYEQYF
15 | TRBV4-1 | CASSRIQAMNTEAFF
12 | TRBV7-8 | CASSLGPAGYTF
15 | TRBV13 | CASSFGGFSYNEQFF
15 | TRBV11-2 | CASSFPGQGAREQYF
12 | TRBV9 | CASSVDQDTQYF
16 | TRBV23-1 | CASSEIGVRVVEEQYF
14 | TRBV19 | CASSIDGEEGEQYF
17 | TRBV4-1 | CASSQEIAGVFYNEQFF
14 | TRBV27 | CASSPPGRTDTQYF
13 | TRBV29-1 | CSVYALGNTEAFF
16 | TRBV9 | CASSVDRGLGGNTIYF
18 | TRBV10-3 | CAISERTESGPLFHGYTF
16 | TRBV7-2 | CASSPAGEGEGNTIYF
14 | TRBV6-1 | CASSEVASHYEQYF
15 | TRBV9 | CASSAQGTADTEAFF
17 | TRBV7-2 | CASSSAGFPYSNQPQHF
13 | TRBV13 | CASSPGTDYGYTF
15 | TRBV9 | CASSVGASGRDEQFF
13 | TRBV14 | CASSQVSTVEAFF
15 | TRBV18 | CASSPNQGAGQPQHF
16 | TRBV11-2 | CASSPVGAGAYNEQFF
12 | TRBV19 | CASSMKGHEQYF
14 | TRBV5-1 | CASRAGMGAYEQYF
14 | TRBV6-1 | CASSDLGQAYEQYF
12 | TRBV5-4 | CASSDRVYEQYF
14 | TRBV2 | CASRPGQGTDTQYF
13 | TRBV5-6 | CASSSGPNTEAFF
15 | TRBV5-5 | CASSLLDDRNYGYTF
15 | TRBV7-8 | CASSRREPLGDIQYF
14 | TRBV10-3 | CAISDVIAATEAFF
13 | TRBV4-1 | CASSQDRGYEQYF
12 | TRBV18 | CASSPSSHEQYF
15 | TRBV28 | CASSSHGTRTNEQFF
13 | TRBV11-3 | CASSSLGTDTQYF
15 | TRBV29-1 | CSAAGTSGAYNEQFF
17 | TRBV4-1 | CASSPRTSGGYTDTQYF
15 | TRBV5-1 | CASSSGLDHTDTQYF
13 | TRBV5-1 | CASSFGQYYGYTF
16 | TRBV6-5 | CASSYSVTSGVETQYF
12 | TRBV25-1 | CASSRGWYEQYF
16 | TRBV27 | CASSPSLGAANQPQHF